These 25 T cell receptor beta chains share one sample of origin, sequenced in a study of T cell repertoires in cytomegalovirus infection. Their target antigens are unknown. TCRdb re-called the reads with MiXCR, one entry per CDR3 protein. Of 43,000 or so distinct CDR3 sequences detected, approximately 20% appear once; the ten largest clones hold less than 70%. Source: CD8+ T cells from cultured PBMCs, taken from culture after CMV antigen stimulation. The receptors were gathered from a human donor in good health (CMV status not recorded). Some clones in this sample may be carry-over from other donors' samples.

The chain combines TRBV9 with TRBJ1-2; D remains ambiguous. Germline-derived CDR1 and CDR2 are SGDLS and YYNGEE. This CDR3 comprises 12 residues. V lost 3 bases, J lost 8 bases, and 11 bases lay in between. The CDR3 reads CASSGSPQGYTF. The CDR3, as DNA: TGTGCCAGCAGCGGGAGTCCCCAAGGCTACACCTTC.

This clonotype was seen more than once but under ten times. V usage is TRBV6-1 and J usage is TRBJ2-3; D unclear. The CDR3 loop spans 12 amino acids. Germline V CDR1 and CDR2: MNHNS, SASEGT. V dropped 4 bases and J dropped 4 bases, with 6 bases sitting between them. The CDR3: CASSGPPDTQYF. As DNA, the CDR3 is TGTGCCAGCAGTGGGCCTCCAGATACGCAGTATTTT.

This clonotype was detected ten times or more. V and J are TRBV6-4 and TRBJ2-2; 7 bases match TRBD1. The CDR3 loop spans 15 amino acids. V shed 6 bases and J 1 base; nucleotides not matched to a gene: 5. Germline loops: CDR1 MRHNA, CDR2 SNTAGT. CDR3 loop: CASSRDSLNTGELFF. In DNA, the CDR3 is TGTGCCAGCAGCCGGGACAGCCTGAACACCGGGGAGCTGTTTTTT.

This clonotype was counted between two and nine times. The chain has TRBV6-6 and TRBJ2-4; the D gene could be TRBD1 or TRBD2 (5 bases each). Germline lookup yields CDR1 MNHNY and CDR2 SVGAGI (reference sequence). The CDR3 runs 21 residues. V lost 6 bases to trimming and J lost 4 bases, with 34 bases between them. CDR3 sequence: CASRRTTGTVDSSQGKNIQYF. As DNA, the CDR3 is TGTGCCAGCAGACGCACTACCGGGACGGTAGACTCTAGCCAAGGGAAAAACATTCAGTACTTC.

This clonotype was observed many times. The rearrangement joins TRBV7-8 to TRBJ2-5; no clear D. V lost 0 bases and J 1 base, leaving 6 bases between the germline ends. Per the germline V gene, CDR1 is SGHVS and CDR2 is FQNEAQ. The CDR3 is made up of 14 amino acids. CDR3: CASSLAGTQETQYF. The CDR3 DNA sequence: TGTGCCAGCAGCTTAGCGGGCACCCAAGAGACCCAGTACTTC.

In this sample, this clonotype turned up a few times. The V gene is TRBV7-9, the J gene TRBJ2-1; 10 nucleotides match TRBD2. The CDR3 length is 16 residues. CDR1 and CDR2 (germline): SEHNR, FQNEAQ (reference sequence). J lost 9 bases, V lost 5 bases, and 13 bases had no gene match. For the CDR3, the DNA is TGTGCCAGCAGCCCCAAGCGGGAGGGAGTTTTTCGTGAGCAGTTCTTC. Amino acids: CASSPKREGVFREQFF.

The V and J genes are TRBV5-5 and TRBJ2-3; D is perhaps TRBD1 (6 bases). The CDR3 runs 15 residues. CDR1 and CDR2 (germline): SGHKS, YYEKEE (reference sequence). The V end was cut by 1 base, the J end by 6 bases, with 15 bases between. The CDR3 sequence is CASSLNREIVDTQYF. Written as DNA, the CDR3 is TGTGCCAGCAGCTTGAACAGGGAAATCGTGGATACGCAGTATTTT.

The DNA for the CDR3 is TGTGCCAGCAGTCGATCCGGGACGGTCTATGGCTACACCTTC. Encoded protein: CASSRSGTVYGYTF. The chain combines TRBV6-5 with TRBJ1-2; a possible D gene is TRBD1 (5 bases). The germline CDR1 and CDR2 sequences are MNHEY and SVGAGI. The V end was cut by 5 bases, the J end by 4 bases, with 14 bases between. The length of the CDR3 is 14 residues.

This clonotype was picked up a small number of times. The chain joins TRBV7-8 to TRBJ1-5; 7 bases are a match to TRBD1. Losses at the gene ends were 1 base for V and 1 base for J; bases not matched to a gene: 1. Germline V gene sequence: CDR1 SGHVS, CDR2 FQNEAQ. The CDR3 sequence is 15 residues long. The CDR3 is CASSLGTGSNQPQHF. CDR3 coding DNA: TGTGCCAGCAGCTTAGGGACAGGCAGCAATCAGCCCCAGCATTTT.

The sample holds many counts of this clonotype. This chain uses TRBV6-2 or TRBV6-3 with TRBJ2-1; 8 bases are shared with TRBD2. Germline CDR1 is MNHEY and CDR2 is SVGEGT. This CDR3 is 13 amino acids long. Unmatched junction bases numbered 2, after V lost 2 bases and J lost 8 bases. Here the CDR3 reads CASSYNGGDEQFF. The CDR3 DNA reads TGTGCCAGCAGTTACAACGGGGGGGATGAGCAGTTCTTC.

As concerns this clonotype: A much larger clone sits a single nucleotide away, making a read error possible. Given the absence of the conserved phenylalanine or tryptophan at the CDR3 end, a read error is likely. It is unclear where the CDR3 begins or ends on the DNA, so no DNA is shown, and the CDR3 is as TCRdb lists it. The chain uses TRBV4-1 and TRBJ2-7; the table's TRBD2 call for D was not verified on the DNA. The CDR3 length is 14 residues, termini included. From germline, CDR1 is MGHRA and CDR2 YSYEKL. CDR3 amino acids: CASSQDPSGGLEYL.

The chain uses TRBV4-2 and TRBJ1-1; tentative D call: TRBD1 (5 bases). Trimming removed 1 base from V and 7 bases from J, with 10 bases in between. The CDR3 totals 13 residues. The germline V gene has CDR1 LGHNA and CDR2 YNFKEQ. The CDR3 reads CASSQGETVEAFF. The CDR3 DNA reads as TGTGCCAGCAGCCAAGGAGAGACAGTTGAAGCTTTCTTT.

The rearrangement links TRBV6-2 or TRBV6-3 to TRBJ2-7; D gene unclear. Germline V gives CDR1 MNHEY, CDR2 SVGEGT. CDR3 length: 14 residues. Deletions cut 5 bases from V and 0 bases from J, with 11 bases between. CDR3 sequence reads: CASSLNSRSYEQYF. The CDR3 DNA reads TGTGCCAGCAGTCTGAACTCACGCTCCTACGAGCAGTACTTC.

This clonotype was seen ten or more times. The chain couples TRBV11-2 to TRBJ2-7; D not certain. Germline CDR1 reads SGHAT; CDR2 reads FQNNGV. V gave up 1 base and J gave up 7 bases, with 14 bases separating them. CDR3 length: 14 residues. In nucleotides, the CDR3 is TGTGCCAGCAGCTTAGGACCCCCAATAGGGGAGCAGTACTTC. Translating gives CASSLGPPIGEQYF.

DNA of the CDR3: TGTGCCTGGAGTCAGGATTTAGGTATCACCTACGAGCAGTACTTC. Residues: CAWSQDLGITYEQYF. This sequence joins TRBV30 and TRBJ2-7; D uncertain. Trimming removed 2 bases at V and 2 bases at J, with 16 bases between. CDR3 length: 15 amino acids. Germline CDR1 GTSNPN, CDR2 SVGIG (reference sequence).

The CDR3 loop is CASSPYPLAGDSLYNEQFF. The DNA for the CDR3 is TGTGCCAGTAGTCCATATCCCCTAGCGGGAGATAGCCTATACAATGAGCAGTTCTTC. The V and J genes are TRBV19 and TRBJ2-1; TRBD2 agrees at 10 bases. This CDR3 has 19 residues. The germline V gene encodes CDR1 LNHDA and CDR2 SQIVND (reference sequence). Unmatched junction bases numbered 17, after V lost 5 bases and J lost 4 bases.

The table lists this clonotype with many counts. V and J are TRBV5-5 and TRBJ2-6; 9 nucleotides line up with TRBD1. The germline CDR1 and CDR2 sequences are SGHKS and YYEKEE (reference sequence). V was pared by 4 bases and J by 4 bases, with 9 bases of the junction left unmatched. CDR3 length: 17 amino acids. CDR3 DNA: TGTGCCAGCAGCCAGGGACAGGGTTTGCTCGGGGCCAACGTCCTGACTTTC. Its translation: CASSQGQGLLGANVLTF.

Only a few counts were recorded for this clonotype. For the CDR3, the DNA is TGTGCCAGCAGTTATGGGGTCTCACCCCTCCACTTT. Translation: CASSYGVSPLHF. The V call is TRBV6-5, the J call TRBJ1-6; D gene ambiguous. This CDR3 is built from 12 residues. V was trimmed by 3 bases and J by 10 bases, leaving 7 bases between them. CDR1 is MNHEY, CDR2 SVGAGI, per germline.

This clonotype was recorded many times. The chain combines TRBV7-2 with TRBJ2-1; a weak D match, TRBD2 (6 bases). Trimming took off 2 bases at V and 5 bases at J, with 13 bases between the two ends. CDR1 and CDR2 (germline): SGHTA, FQGNSA. This CDR3 region has 15 residues. The CDR3 nucleotides are TGTGCCAGCAGCTTAATAGCCGGGGGAAACAATGAGCAGTTCTTC. The encoded protein is CASSLIAGGNNEQFF.

This clonotype has a count of ten or more. This sequence joins TRBV11-3 and TRBJ2-1; D gene unclear. The CDR3 extends over 12 amino acids. The V end was cut by 4 bases, the J end by 5 bases, with 6 bases between. Germline V lookup: CDR1 SGHNT, CDR2 YENEEA. The DNA of the CDR3 is TGTGCCAGCAGCTCCTCGGACAATGAGCAGTTCTTC. Its protein product is CASSSSDNEQFF. Supplemented by reference TRBV11-3 and TRBJ2-1, the full variable domain reads EAGVVQSPRYKIIEKKQPVAFWCNPISGHNTLYWYLQNLGQGPELLIRYENEEAVDDSQLPKDRFSAERLKGVDSTLKIQPAELGDSAVYLCASSSSDNEQFFGPGTRLTVL.

This clonotype appeared many times. The chain recombines TRBV11-2 with TRBJ2-2, with TRBD1 as a possible D gene (5 bases). The CDR3 sequence is 16 residues long. Germline V gene sequence: CDR1 SGHAT, CDR2 FQNNGV. Trimming removed 4 bases from V and 1 base from J, with 13 bases in between. The chain's CDR3 is CASSSTFDRNTGELFF. CDR3 nucleotide sequence: TGTGCCAGCAGCTCTACCTTTGACAGGAACACCGGGGAGCTGTTTTTT.

This chain connects TRBV9 to TRBJ2-1; 12 positions match TRBD2. The length of the CDR3 is 14 residues. Trimming at V came to 3 bases and at J to 9 bases, leaving 4 bases not matched to a gene. Germline CDR1 reads SGDLS; CDR2 reads YYNGEE. DNA of the CDR3: TGTGCCAGCAGCGCTAGCGGGGGGGCGATTGAGCAGTTCTTC. The encoded protein is CASSASGGAIEQFF.

This clonotype was detected a few times. The chain is built from TRBV15 and TRBJ2-2, with D perhaps assigned TRBD1 or TRBD2 (5 bases each). V lost 5 bases and J lost 5, with 15 bases in between. CDR3 length equals 15 residues. Per the germline V gene, CDR1 is LNHNV and CDR2 is YYDKDF (reference sequence). CDR3: CATSLRMGETGELFF. CDR3 in DNA: TGTGCCACCAGCCTTAGGATGGGGGAGACCGGGGAGCTGTTTTTT.

This clonotype was observed many times. The chain joins TRBV6-5 to TRBJ2-1, with D perhaps TRBD1 (7 bases). The ends were cut back, 6 bases at V and 0 bases at J, with 15 bases in the middle. Germline CDR1 is MNHEY and CDR2 is SVGAGI. The CDR3 covers 16 residues. CDR3 DNA: TGTGCCAGCAGGGCTGGAGGGGGCCCCTCCTACAATGAGCAGTTCTTC. This sequence encodes CASRAGGGPSYNEQFF.

The chain employs TRBV19 and TRBJ2-7; perhaps TRBD1 as D (6 bases). Per the germline V gene, CDR1 is LNHDA and CDR2 is SQIVND (reference sequence). V was cut by 5 bases and J by 3 bases, with 17 bases left in between. CDR3 length: 15 residues. For the CDR3, the DNA is TGTGCCAGTAGTGTAGCCAGGGGCATCAACTACGAGCAGTACTTC. Amino acids: CASSVARGINYEQYF.